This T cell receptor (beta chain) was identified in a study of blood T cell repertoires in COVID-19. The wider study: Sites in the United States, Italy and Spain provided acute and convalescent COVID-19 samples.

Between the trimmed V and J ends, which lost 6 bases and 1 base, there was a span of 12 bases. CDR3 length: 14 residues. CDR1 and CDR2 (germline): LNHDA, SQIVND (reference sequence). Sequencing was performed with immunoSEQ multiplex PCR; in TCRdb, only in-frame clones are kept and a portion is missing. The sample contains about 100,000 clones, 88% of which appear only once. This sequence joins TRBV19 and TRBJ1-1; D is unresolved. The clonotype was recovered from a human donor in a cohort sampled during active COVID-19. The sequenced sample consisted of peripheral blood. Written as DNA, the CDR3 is TGTGCCAGTAGGGATCTGGGAGGGAACACTGAAGCTTTCTTT. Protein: CASRDLGGNTEAFF.